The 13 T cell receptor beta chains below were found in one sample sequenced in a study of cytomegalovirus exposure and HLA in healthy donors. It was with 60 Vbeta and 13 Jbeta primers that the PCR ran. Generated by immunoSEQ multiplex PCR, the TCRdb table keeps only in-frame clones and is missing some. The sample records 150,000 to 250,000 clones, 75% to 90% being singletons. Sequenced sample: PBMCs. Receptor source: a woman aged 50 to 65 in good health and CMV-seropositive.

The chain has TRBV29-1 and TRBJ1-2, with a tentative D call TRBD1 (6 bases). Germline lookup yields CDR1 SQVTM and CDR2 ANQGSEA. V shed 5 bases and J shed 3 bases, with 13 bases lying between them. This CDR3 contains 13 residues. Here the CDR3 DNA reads TGCAGCGTTTCCTTAGGGGGTGACTATGGCTACACCTTC. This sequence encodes CSVSLGGDYGYTF.

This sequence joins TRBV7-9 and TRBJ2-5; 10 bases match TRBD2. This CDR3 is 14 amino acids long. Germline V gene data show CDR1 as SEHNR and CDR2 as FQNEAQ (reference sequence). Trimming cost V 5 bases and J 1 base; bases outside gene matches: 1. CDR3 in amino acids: CASSRTSGQETQYF. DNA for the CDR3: TGTGCCAGCAGCAGGACTAGCGGCCAAGAGACCCAGTACTTC.

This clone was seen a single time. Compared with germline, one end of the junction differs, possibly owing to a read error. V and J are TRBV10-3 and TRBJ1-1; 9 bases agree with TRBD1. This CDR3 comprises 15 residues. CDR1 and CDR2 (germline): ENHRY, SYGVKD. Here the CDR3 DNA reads TGTGCCAGCAGTTACTCGGAGACAGGGGGCACTGAAGCTTTCTTT. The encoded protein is CASSYSETGGTEAFF.

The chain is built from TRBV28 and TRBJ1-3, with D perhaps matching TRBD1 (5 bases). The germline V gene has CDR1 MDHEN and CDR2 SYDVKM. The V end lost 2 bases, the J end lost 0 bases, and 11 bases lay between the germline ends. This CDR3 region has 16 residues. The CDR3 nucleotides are TGTGCCAGCAGTTTAGGGCGGGGCTTCTCTGGAAACACCATATATTTT. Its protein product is CASSLGRGFSGNTIYF.

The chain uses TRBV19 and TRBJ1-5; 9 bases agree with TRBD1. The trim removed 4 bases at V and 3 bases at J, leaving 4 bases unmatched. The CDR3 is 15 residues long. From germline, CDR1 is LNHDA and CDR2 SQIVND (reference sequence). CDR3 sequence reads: CASSTRDRVNQPQHF. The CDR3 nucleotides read TGTGCCAGTAGTACCCGGGACAGGGTCAATCAGCCCCAGCATTTT.

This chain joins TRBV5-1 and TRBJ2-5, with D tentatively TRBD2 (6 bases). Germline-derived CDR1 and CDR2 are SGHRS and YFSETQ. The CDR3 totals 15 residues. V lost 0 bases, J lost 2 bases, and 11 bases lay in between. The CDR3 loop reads CASSLAPAGQETQYF. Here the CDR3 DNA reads TGCGCCAGCAGCTTGGCGCCGGCGGGGCAAGAGACCCAGTACTTC.

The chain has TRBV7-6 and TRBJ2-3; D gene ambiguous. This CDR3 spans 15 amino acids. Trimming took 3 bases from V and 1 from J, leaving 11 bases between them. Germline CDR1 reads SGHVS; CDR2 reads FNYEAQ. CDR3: CASSFPVVGTDTQYF. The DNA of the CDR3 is TGTGCCAGCAGCTTTCCGGTAGTGGGCACAGATACGCAGTATTTT.

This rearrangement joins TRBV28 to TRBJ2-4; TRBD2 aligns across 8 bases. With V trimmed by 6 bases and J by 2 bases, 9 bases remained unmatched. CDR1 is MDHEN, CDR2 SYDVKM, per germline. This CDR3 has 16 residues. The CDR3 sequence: CASRPGLEVTKNIQYF. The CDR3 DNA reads TGTGCCAGCAGGCCGGGACTAGAAGTAACCAAAAACATTCAGTACTTC.

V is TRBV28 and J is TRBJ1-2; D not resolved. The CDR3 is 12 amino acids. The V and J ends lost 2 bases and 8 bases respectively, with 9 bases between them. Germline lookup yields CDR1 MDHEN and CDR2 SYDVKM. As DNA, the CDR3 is TGTGCCAGCAGTTTAAGCCCCTCCGGCTACACCTTC. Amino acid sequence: CASSLSPSGYTF.

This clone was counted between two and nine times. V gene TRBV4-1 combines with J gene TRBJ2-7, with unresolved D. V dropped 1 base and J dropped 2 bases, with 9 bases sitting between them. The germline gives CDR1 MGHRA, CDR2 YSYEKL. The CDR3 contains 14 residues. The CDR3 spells CASSQVPHTYEQYF. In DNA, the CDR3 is TGCGCCAGCAGCCAAGTCCCGCACACCTACGAGCAGTACTTC.

CDR3 sequence reads: CASSLFPGTSGATDTQYF. CDR3 bases: TGTGCCAGCAGTTTATTTCCGGGGACTAGCGGGGCCACAGATACGCAGTATTTT. This chain connects TRBV27 to TRBJ2-3; TRBD2 agrees at 13 bases. Trimming took 1 base from V and 2 from J; bases not matched to a gene: 6. Germline loops: CDR1 MNHEY, CDR2 SMNVEV (reference sequence). There are 18 residues in the CDR3.

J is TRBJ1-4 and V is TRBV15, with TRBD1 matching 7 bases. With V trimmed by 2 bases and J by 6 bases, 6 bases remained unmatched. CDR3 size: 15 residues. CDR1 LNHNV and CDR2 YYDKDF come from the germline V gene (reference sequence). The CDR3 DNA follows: TGTGCCACCAGCAGACAGGGACAGCCATATGAAAAACTGTTTTTT. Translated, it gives CATSRQGQPYEKLFF.

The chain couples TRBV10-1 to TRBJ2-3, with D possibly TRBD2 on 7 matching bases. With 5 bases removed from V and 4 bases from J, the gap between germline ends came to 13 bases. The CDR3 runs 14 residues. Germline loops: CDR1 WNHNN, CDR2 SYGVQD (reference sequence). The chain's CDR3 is CASSRGGWSDTQYF. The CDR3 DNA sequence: TGCGCCAGCAGTAGGGGGGGGTGGTCAGATACGCAGTATTTT.